Sequencing of this TCR beta chain was carried out in a study of blood T cell repertoires in COVID-19. This CDR3 is 15 amino acids long. V lost 11 bases, J lost 6 bases, and 24 bases lay in between. The germline CDR1 and CDR2 sequences are SNHLY and FYNNEI. Clones were read by immunoSEQ multiplex PCR, and TCRdb kept only the in-frame ones, dropping some. The profile shows approximately 160,000 clones, less than 90% of them singletons. This chain joins TRBV2 and TRBJ2-3, with a weak D call TRBD2 (6 bases). The material sequenced was peripheral blood. The TCR originated in a man between 18 and 29 years old with active or convalescent COVID-19. CDR3 sequence reads: CAASDSSKGRDTQYF. The CDR3 nucleotides read TGTGCCGCGTCGGACTCCAGCAAAGGGAGGGATACGCAGTATTTT. Drawing the rest from reference TRBV2 and TRBJ2-3, the complete variable domain is EPEVTQTPSHQVTQMGQEVILRCVPISNHLYFYWYRQILGQKVEFLVSFYNNEISEKSEIFDDQFSVERPDGSNFTLKIRSTKLEDSAMYFCAASDSSKGRDTQYFGPGTRLTVL.